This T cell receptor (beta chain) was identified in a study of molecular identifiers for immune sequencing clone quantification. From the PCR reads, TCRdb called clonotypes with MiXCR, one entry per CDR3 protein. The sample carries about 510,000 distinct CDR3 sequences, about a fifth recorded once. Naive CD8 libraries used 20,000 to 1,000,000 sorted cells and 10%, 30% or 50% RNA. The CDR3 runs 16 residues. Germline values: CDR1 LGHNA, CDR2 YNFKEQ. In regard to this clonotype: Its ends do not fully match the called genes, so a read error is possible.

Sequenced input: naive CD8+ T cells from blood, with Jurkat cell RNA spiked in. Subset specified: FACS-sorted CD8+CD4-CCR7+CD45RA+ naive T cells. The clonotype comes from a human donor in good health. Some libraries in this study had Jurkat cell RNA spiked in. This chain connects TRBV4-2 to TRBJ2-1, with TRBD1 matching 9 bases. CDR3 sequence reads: CASSQEEGTGTNERFF. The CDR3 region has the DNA TGTGCCAGCAGCCAGGAGGAAGGGACAGGGACGAATGAGCGGTTCTTC.